Listed below are T cell receptor beta chains from one sample, sequenced in a study of blood T cell repertoires in COVID-19. Measured with immunoSEQ multiplex PCR; TCRdb has only the in-frame clones, and not every one. The sample records 150,000 or so clones, 65% to 90% being singletons. The source material was peripheral blood. These receptors were obtained from a man in his 60s with acute or convalescent COVID-19. Each CDR3 is given with its conserved first and last residue. D genes are given only for firm matches. Not all rows give a size; the values are once, few, many and, for expanded clones, a class.

D	V	size	J	DNA	CDR3
NA	TRBV21-1	NA	TRBJ1-5	TGTGCCAGCAGCAAACCTTTTAGCAATCAGCCCCAGCATTTT	CASSKPFSNQPQHF
NA	TRBV21-1	NA	TRBJ2-1	TGTGCCAGCAGCAAAGCGTCGACGGGAGGGCCGGTCGAGCAGTTCTTC	CASSKASTGGPVEQFF
TRBD1	TRBV10-3	NA	TRBJ2-1	TGTGCCATCAGTTCGGGACAGGGAACCTACAATGAGCAGTTCTTC	CAISSGQGTYNEQFF
TRBD1	TRBV3-1/TRBV3-2	NA	TRBJ2-1	TGTGCCAGCAGCCAAGATGGGACAGGGTGGATAGGGCAGTTCTTC	CASSQDGTGWIGQFF
NA	TRBV6-4	once	TRBJ1-3	TGTGCCAGCAGCCCTGGGCGCGTCAGCTCTGGAAACACCATATATTTT	CASSPGRVSSGNTIYF
TRBD1	TRBV18	NA	TRBJ1-2	TGTGCCAGCTCACCACCGGGACAGGGGGTCTCTGGCTACACCTTC	CASSPPGQGVSGYTF
TRBD2	TRBV3-1/TRBV3-2	NA	TRBJ2-3	TGTGCCAGCAAACTAGCGGGAGAAGCAGATACGCAGTATTTT	CASKLAGEADTQYF
NA	TRBV5-1	NA	TRBJ2-3	TGCGCCAGCAGCTTGGGGGCCCCCACAGATACGCAGTATTTT	CASSLGAPTDTQYF
NA	TRBV5-1	NA	TRBJ1-1	TGCGCCAGCAGCATTCTCCAGGGAGGGCTGAACACTGAAGCTTTCTTT	CASSILQGGLNTEAFF
NA	TRBV24-1	NA	TRBJ2-2	TGTGCCACCAGTTCCGACACCGGGGAGCTGTTTTTT	CATSSDTGELFF
TRBD1	TRBV4-1	NA	TRBJ1-2	TGCGCCAGCAGCCAGAAGGGGGCTCATGGCTACACCTTC	CASSQKGAHGYTF
NA	TRBV6-1	NA	TRBJ2-7	TGTGCCAGCAGTGAAGGGCAGGGGTATCGAGGGAGCCCCTACGAGCAGTACTTC	CASSEGQGYRGSPYEQYF
TRBD2	TRBV4-1	NA	TRBJ2-3	TGCGCCAGCAGCTCGGGGGGGAGGGGCACAGATACGCAGTATTTT	CASSSGGRGTDTQYF
TRBD1	TRBV30	NA	TRBJ1-2	TGTGCCTGGAGTAGACAGGGACCCCTCTATGGCTACACCTTC	CAWSRQGPLYGYTF
NA	TRBV7-2	NA	TRBJ2-2	TGTGCCAGCAGCTTAGTTAGGGGATACGGGGAGCTGTTTTTT	CASSLVRGYGELFF
NA	TRBV5-5	NA	TRBJ2-5	TGTGCCAGCAGCTTCGTGCGCCCCCAAGAGACCCAGTACTTC	CASSFVRPQETQYF
NA	TRBV29-1	NA	TRBJ1-2	TGCAGCGTTGTAGAGTCTGGGGGCGACTATGGCTACACCTTC	CSVVESGGDYGYTF
NA	TRBV5-1	NA	TRBJ2-1	TGCGCCAGCAGCTTGAATCGGGTGACAGGGACTGGTGAGCAGTTCTTC	CASSLNRVTGTGEQFF
NA	TRBV24-1	once	TRBJ2-5	TGTGCCACCAGTGATTTGGGTTCCAGGGATGAGACCCAGTACTTC	CATSDLGSRDETQYF
TRBD1	TRBV7-9	few	TRBJ2-7	TGTGCCAGCAGCCCAGGGGGGACAGGGTACCACGAGCAGTACTTC	CASSPGGTGYHEQYF
TRBD2	TRBV27	few	TRBJ2-2	TGTGCCAGCAGTTTAAATCGACTAGCGGGATCCGGGGAGCTGTTTTTT	CASSLNRLAGSGELFF
NA	TRBV7-6	NA	TRBJ1-3	TGTGCCAGCAGCTCACGGGGGGAAGGAAACACCATATATTTT	CASSSRGEGNTIYF
TRBD2	TRBV18	NA	TRBJ2-1	TGTGCCAGCTCACCGCCCGGGGGGGGCCTCGACAATGAGCAGTTCTTC	CASSPPGGGLDNEQFF
TRBD1	TRBV10-3	NA	TRBJ2-7	TGTGCCACCCGACAGGGATTATCCTACGAGCAGTACTTC	CATRQGLSYEQYF
NA	TRBV7-9	NA	TRBJ2-7	TGTGCCAGCAGCCCGTCCCGGGGAAACGAGCAGTACTTC	CASSPSRGNEQYF
NA	TRBV28	NA	TRBJ1-5	TGTGCCAGCAGTTTGCTTGTCAGGGATAGCAATCAGCCCCAGCATTTT	CASSLLVRDSNQPQHF
NA	TRBV28	NA	TRBJ1-2	TGTGCCAGCAGTCCCGGGACATGGGGCTACACCTTC	CASSPGTWGYTF
TRBD2	TRBV3-1/TRBV3-2	once	TRBJ2-7	TGTGCCAGCAGCCAAATCGCGGTAGCGGGCTACGAGCAGTACTTC	CASSQIAVAGYEQYF
TRBD1	TRBV3-1/TRBV3-2	NA	TRBJ2-3	TGTGCCAGCAGCCAACCTGGACAGGGAACCGGCACAGATACGCAGTATTTT	CASSQPGQGTGTDTQYF
TRBD2	TRBV2	NA	TRBJ2-1	TGTGCCTCCCCAAGGGCTAGCGGGGAGGGCAATGAGCAGTTCTTC	CASPRASGEGNEQFF
NA	TRBV2	once	TRBJ2-3	TGTGCCAGCAGTGAGTCCGGTGATACGCAGTATTTT	CASSESGDTQYF
NA	TRBV7-9	NA	TRBJ1-1	TGTGCCAGCAGTCGGGGGGGCAGCACGAACACTGAAGCTTTCTTT	CASSRGGSTNTEAFF
TRBD1	TRBV19	NA	TRBJ1-2	TGTGCCAGTAGAACCGGGACAGGGGGCTCTAACTATGGCTACACCTTC	CASRTGTGGSNYGYTF
TRBD1	TRBV11-2	NA	TRBJ1-6	TGTGCCAGCAGCTTAGCGGCCAGGGGGCTGGGGCCCCTCCACTTT	CASSLAARGLGPLHF
TRBD1	TRBV19	NA	TRBJ2-1	TGTGCCAGTAGTTTTTGGCCCGGACAGGGTGAGCAGTTCTTC	CASSFWPGQGEQFF
TRBD1	TRBV29-1	NA	TRBJ2-7	TGCAGCGTTGTTCCCCCGGGACAGGGTTACGAGCAGTACTTC	CSVVPPGQGYEQYF
NA	TRBV28	few	TRBJ1-6	TGTGCCAGCAGTTTTGGGCAGATTGGTAATTCACCCCTCCACTTT	CASSFGQIGNSPLHF
TRBD2	TRBV4-1	many	TRBJ2-3	TGCGCCAGCAGCCATATCGGGCGGGAGCTCGCAGATACGCAGTATTTT	CASSHIGRELADTQYF
NA	TRBV4-1	NA	TRBJ1-1	TGCGCCAGCAGTCTCACAGGAGGGAGGAACACTGAAGCTTTCTTT	CASSLTGGRNTEAFF
NA	TRBV5-1	NA	TRBJ2-3	TGCGCCAGCAGCTTCGGCTACAGCAGCACAGATACGCAGTATTTT	CASSFGYSSTDTQYF
TRBD2	TRBV18	NA	TRBJ2-7	TGTGCCAGCTCACCCGGGACTACTATTTACGAGCAGTACTTC	CASSPGTTIYEQYF
NA	TRBV6-1	NA	TRBJ1-1	TGTGCCAGCAGTGAAGCCCTCTCTCAGCGGGAAGCTTTCTTT	CASSEALSQREAFF
TRBD2	TRBV19	NA	TRBJ2-1	TGTGCCAGTAGTATCGGGACTAGAACCTACAATGAGCAGTTCTTC	CASSIGTRTYNEQFF
TRBD2	TRBV19	NA	TRBJ2-3	TGTGCCAGTAGCCCCATCAGCGGGAGAGGGGGAGGCACAGATACGCAGTATTTT	CASSPISGRGGGTDTQYF
TRBD1	TRBV27	NA	TRBJ2-7	TGTGCCAGCAGTTTATCGAATCCGGGCAGGGGGTCCTACGAGCAGTACTTC	CASSLSNPGRGSYEQYF
NA	TRBV2	few	TRBJ1-2	TGTGCCAGCAACCCGGCGGGGGGCAACTATGGCTACACCTTC	CASNPAGGNYGYTF
NA	TRBV27	NA	TRBJ2-3	TGTGCCGTCACAAAGCGGGGCACAGATACGCAGTATTTT	CAVTKRGTDTQYF
TRBD1	TRBV5-1	NA	TRBJ2-5	TGCGCCAGCAGCCTTGGCGACAGGGATTTGGAGACCCAGTACTTC	CASSLGDRDLETQYF
TRBD1	TRBV9	NA	TRBJ1-6	TGTGCCAGCAGCCGGGACAGCAATTCACCCCTCCACTTT	CASSRDSNSPLHF
NA	TRBV5-1	NA	TRBJ1-4	TGCGCCAGCAGATCAGGGCCTTTTAATGAAAAACTGTTTTTT	CASRSGPFNEKLFF
NA	TRBV29-1	NA	TRBJ1-3	TGCAGCGGCGGCTCTGGAAACACCATATATTTT	CSGGSGNTIYF
NA	TRBV28	NA	TRBJ2-1	TGTGCCAGCAGTTCCCTCGGCGCGGCTGCAACGCAGTTCTTC	CASSSLGAAATQFF
NA	TRBV18	NA	TRBJ2-7	TGTGCCACCGGTACGGGGGGCGGAAGCTACGAGCAGTACTTC	CATGTGGGSYEQYF
NA	TRBV24-1	NA	TRBJ2-7	TGTGCCACCAGTGAGGCAGGGCGGTACGAGCAGTACTTC	CATSEAGRYEQYF